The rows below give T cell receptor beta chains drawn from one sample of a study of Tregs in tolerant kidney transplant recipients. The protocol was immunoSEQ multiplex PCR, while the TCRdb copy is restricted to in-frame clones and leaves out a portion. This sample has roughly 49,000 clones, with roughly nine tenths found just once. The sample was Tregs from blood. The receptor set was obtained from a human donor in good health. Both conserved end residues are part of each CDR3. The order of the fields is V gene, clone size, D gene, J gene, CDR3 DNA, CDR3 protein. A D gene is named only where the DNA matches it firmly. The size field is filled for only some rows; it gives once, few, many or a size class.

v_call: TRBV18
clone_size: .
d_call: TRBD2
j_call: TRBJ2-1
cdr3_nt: TGTGCCAGCTCACCACCGAACGGGAGGACGTACAATGAGCAGTTCTTC
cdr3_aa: CASSPPNGRTYNEQFF

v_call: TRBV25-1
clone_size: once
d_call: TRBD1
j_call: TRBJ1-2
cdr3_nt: TGTGCCAGCAGTGAATGGGGGACAGGGGCCCGGACTAACTATGGCTACACCTTC
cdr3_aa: CASSEWGTGARTNYGYTF

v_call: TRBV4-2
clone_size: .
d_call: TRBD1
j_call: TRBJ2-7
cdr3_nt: TGTGCCAGCAGCTCCGGGACAGCAGGCTACGAGCAGTACTTC
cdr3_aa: CASSSGTAGYEQYF

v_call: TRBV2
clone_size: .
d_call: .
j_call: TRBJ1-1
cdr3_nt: TGTGCCAGCAGGCACGGGGGCACTGAAGCTTTCTTT
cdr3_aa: CASRHGGTEAFF

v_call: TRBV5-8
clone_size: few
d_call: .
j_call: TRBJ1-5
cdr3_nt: TGTGCCAGCAGCTGGGAATTAGGGGGAAGAGGGAACAATCAGCCCCAGCATTTT
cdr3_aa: CASSWELGGRGNNQPQHF

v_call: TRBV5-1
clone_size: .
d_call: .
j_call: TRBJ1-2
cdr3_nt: TGCGCCAGCAGCGCACGGGGCAGACATGGCTACACCTTC
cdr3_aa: CASSARGRHGYTF

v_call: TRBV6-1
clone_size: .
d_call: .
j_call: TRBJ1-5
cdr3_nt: TGTGCCAGCAGTCCGACAGGTAGTAGCAATCAGCCCCAGCATTTT
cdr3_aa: CASSPTGSSNQPQHF

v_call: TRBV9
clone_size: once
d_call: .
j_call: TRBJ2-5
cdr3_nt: TGTGCCAGCAGCGTAGGGCAGGTGGGAGAGACCCAGTACTTC
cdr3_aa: CASSVGQVGETQYF

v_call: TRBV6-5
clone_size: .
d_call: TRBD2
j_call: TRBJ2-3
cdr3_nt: TGTGCCAGCAGTAACCACGGGGGGGCAGATACGCAGTATTTT
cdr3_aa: CASSNHGGADTQYF

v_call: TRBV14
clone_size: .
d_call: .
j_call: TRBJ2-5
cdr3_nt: TGTGCCAGCAGCCAACAAAAGGGGACCCAGTACTTC
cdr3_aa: CASSQQKGTQYF

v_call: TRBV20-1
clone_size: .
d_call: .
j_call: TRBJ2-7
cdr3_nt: TGCAGTGCTAGAGTGGCTCTCGAGCAGTACTTC
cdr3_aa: CSARVALEQYF

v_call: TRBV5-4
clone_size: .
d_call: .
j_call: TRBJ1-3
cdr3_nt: TGTGCCAGCAGCTTACCAGGGGACTCTGGAAACACCATATATTTT
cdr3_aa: CASSLPGDSGNTIYF

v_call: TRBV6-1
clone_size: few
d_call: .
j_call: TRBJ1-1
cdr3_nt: TGTGCCAGCAGTACCAGGGTAGGTACTGAAGCTTTCTTT
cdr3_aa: CASSTRVGTEAFF

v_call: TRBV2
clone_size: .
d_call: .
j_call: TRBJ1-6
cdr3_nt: TGTGCCAGCAGACCGACAGGTTCACCCCTCCACTTT
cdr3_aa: CASRPTGSPLHF

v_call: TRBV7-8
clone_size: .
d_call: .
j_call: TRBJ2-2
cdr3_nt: TGTGCCAGCAGCTTAGTACAGACCGGGGAGCTGTTTTTT
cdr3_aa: CASSLVQTGELFF

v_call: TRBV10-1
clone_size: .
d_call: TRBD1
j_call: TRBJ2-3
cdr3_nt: TGCGCCAGCAGTGATGTAGGGGGCGTAACAGATACGCAGTATTTT
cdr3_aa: CASSDVGGVTDTQYF

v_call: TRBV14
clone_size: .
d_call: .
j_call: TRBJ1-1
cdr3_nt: TGTGCCAGCAGTTGGACAGCATATTCGTCTGAAGCTTTCTTT
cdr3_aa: CASSWTAYSSEAFF

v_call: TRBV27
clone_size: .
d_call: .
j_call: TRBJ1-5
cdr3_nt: TGTGCCAGCAGTGGGGTCCTAAGCAATCAGCCCCAGCATTTT
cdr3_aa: CASSGVLSNQPQHF

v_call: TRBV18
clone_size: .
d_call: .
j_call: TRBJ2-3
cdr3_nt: TGTGCCAGCTCACCACTATACCGGGACACGGAGACAGATACGCAGTATTTT
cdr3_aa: CASSPLYRDTETDTQYF

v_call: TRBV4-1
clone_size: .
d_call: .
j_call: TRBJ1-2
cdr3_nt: TGCGCCAGCAGCCAACCCTGGCAGGTTGATGGCTACACCTTC
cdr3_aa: CASSQPWQVDGYTF

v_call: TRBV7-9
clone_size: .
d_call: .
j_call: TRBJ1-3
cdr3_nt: TGTGCCAGCAGCGACAGGTACGAAGGCGGAAACACCATATATTTT
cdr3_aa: CASSDRYEGGNTIYF

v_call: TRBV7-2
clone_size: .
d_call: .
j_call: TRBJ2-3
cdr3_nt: TGTGCCAGCAGCTTAGAGGGGGCGGGGACCGGGGATACGCAGTATTTT
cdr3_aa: CASSLEGAGTGDTQYF

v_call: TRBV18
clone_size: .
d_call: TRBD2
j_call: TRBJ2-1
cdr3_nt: TGTGCCAGCTCCACCTCCGGGACTAGGGGGAACAATGAGCAGTTCTTC
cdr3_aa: CASSTSGTRGNNEQFF

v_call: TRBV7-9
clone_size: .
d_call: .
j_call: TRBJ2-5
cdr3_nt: TGTGCCAGCAGCCTTCCCCGGGGGAGGAGCGAGACCCAGTACTTC
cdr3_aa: CASSLPRGRSETQYF

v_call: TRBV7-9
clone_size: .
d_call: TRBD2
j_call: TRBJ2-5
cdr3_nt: TGTGCCAGCAGCTTAGTGAAGGCTAGCGGGATGGAGACCCAGTACTTC
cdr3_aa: CASSLVKASGMETQYF

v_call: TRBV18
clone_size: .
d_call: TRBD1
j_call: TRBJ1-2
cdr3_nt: TGTGCCAGCTCACCTGGACAGGGGGCTCTTTACGGGATCCCCAACTATGGCTACACCTTC
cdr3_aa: CASSPGQGALYGIPNYGYTF

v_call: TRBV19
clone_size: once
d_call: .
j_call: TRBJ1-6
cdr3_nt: TGTGCCAGTCGAAACGGGATGAATTCACCCCTCCACTTT
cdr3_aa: CASRNGMNSPLHF

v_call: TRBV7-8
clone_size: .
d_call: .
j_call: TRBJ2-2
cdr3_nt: TGTGCCAGCAGCTTAGCGCAGGGACCGGTCTTTACCGGGGAGCTGTTTTTT
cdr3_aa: CASSLAQGPVFTGELFF

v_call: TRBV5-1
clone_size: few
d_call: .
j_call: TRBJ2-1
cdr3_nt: TGCGCCAGCAGCTTGCCCCAGGGTATCAATGAGCAGTTCTTC
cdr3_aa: CASSLPQGINEQFF

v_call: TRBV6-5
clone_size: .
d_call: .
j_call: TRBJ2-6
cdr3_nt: TGTGCCAGCAGTTACTCGGGCTCTGGGGCCAACGTCCTGACTTTC
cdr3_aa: CASSYSGSGANVLTF

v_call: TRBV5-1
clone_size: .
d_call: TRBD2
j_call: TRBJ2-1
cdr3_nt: TGCGCCAGCAGCCCGAGCGGGGGCTCCGGGCACAATTCCTACAATGAGCAGTTCTTC
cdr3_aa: CASSPSGGSGHNSYNEQFF

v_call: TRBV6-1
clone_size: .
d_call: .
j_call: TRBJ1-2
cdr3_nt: TGTGCCAGCAGTGAAGTTGGGAACTATGGCTACACCTTC
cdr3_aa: CASSEVGNYGYTF

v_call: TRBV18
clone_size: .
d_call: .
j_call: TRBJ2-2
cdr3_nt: TGTGCCAGCTCACTCGACGCCAGGGCGAACACCGGGGAGCTGTTTTTT
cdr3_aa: CASSLDARANTGELFF

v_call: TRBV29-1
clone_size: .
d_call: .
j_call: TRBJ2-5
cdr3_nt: TGCAGCGTTGAGCGCAGGGGCCAAGAGACCCAGTACTTC
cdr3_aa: CSVERRGQETQYF

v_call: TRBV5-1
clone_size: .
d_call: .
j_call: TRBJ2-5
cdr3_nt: TGCGCCAGCAGCTTGGCCTTGAATGCCCTGGAGACCCAGTACTTC
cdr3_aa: CASSLALNALETQYF

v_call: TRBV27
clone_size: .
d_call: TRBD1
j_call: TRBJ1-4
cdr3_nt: TGTGCCAGCAGTTTATGGGGACAGGGAGGCGAAAAACTGTTTTTT
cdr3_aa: CASSLWGQGGEKLFF

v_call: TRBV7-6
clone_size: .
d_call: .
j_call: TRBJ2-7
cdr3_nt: TGTGCCAGCAGCTTAGCGGTCAGGGGAGGCGAGCAGTACTTC
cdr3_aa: CASSLAVRGGEQYF